This T cell receptor beta chain appears in the sequencing data of a study of CD8+ T cells in alopecia areata. Treatment: oral pan-JAK inhibitor, 5-10 mg twice daily. V was clipped by 3 bases and J by 8 bases, with 25 bases between them. Germline CDR1 reads GTSNPN; CDR2 reads SVGIG (reference sequence). The CDR3 consists of 16 residues. Sequencing relied on a cDNA template that was reverse transcribed from extracted RNA. Profiled with immunoSEQ multiplex PCR; TCRdb holds only in-frame clones, not every one. There are about 200,000 clones in the sample; roughly 60% occur only once, and just over 1% lies in the top ten.

This specimen consisted of CD4+ T cells sorted from blood, obtained at week 24, from a patient treated with tofacitinib. The TCR was taken from a human donor with alopecia areata. The rearrangement links TRBV30 to TRBJ1-2; D is uncertain. The CDR3 DNA reads TGTGCCTGGAGCCCGGTATCCGGACGGGGATCTACGGGCTACACCTTC. It is translated as CAWSPVSGRGSTGYTF.